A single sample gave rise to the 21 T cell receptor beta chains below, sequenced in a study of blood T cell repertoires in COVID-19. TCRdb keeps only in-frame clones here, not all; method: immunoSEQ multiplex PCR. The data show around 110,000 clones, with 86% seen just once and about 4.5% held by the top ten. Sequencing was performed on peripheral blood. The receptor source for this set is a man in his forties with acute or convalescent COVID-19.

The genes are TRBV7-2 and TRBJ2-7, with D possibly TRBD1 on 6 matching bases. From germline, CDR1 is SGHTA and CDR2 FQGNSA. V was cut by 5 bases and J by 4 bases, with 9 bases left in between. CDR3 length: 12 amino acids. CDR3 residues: CASSQTGYEQYF. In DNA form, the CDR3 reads TGTGCCAGCAGCCAAACAGGGTACGAGCAGTACTTC. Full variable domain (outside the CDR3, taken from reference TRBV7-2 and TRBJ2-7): GAGVSQSPSNKVTEKGKDVELRCDPISGHTALYWYRQSLGQGLEFLIYFQGNSAPDKSGLPSDRFSAERTGGSVSTLTIQRTQQEDSAVYLCASSQTGYEQYFGPGTRLTVT.

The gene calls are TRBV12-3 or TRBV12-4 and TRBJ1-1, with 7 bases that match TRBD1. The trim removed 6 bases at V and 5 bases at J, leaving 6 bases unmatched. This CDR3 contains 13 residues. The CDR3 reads CASSLTGWTEAFF. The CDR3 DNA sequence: TGTGCCAGCAGCTTGACAGGGTGGACTGAAGCTTTCTTT.

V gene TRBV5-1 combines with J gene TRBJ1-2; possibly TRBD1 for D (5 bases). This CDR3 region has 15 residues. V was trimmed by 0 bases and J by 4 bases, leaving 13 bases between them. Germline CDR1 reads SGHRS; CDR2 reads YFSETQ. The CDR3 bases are TGCGCCAGCAGCTTGGTAGAGGGAGGGGTCTATGGCTACACCTTC. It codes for CASSLVEGGVYGYTF.

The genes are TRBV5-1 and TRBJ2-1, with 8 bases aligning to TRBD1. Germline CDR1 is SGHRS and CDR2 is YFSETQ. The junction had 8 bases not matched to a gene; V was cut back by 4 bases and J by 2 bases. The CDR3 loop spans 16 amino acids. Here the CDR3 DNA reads TGCGCCAGCAGCCTCGGACAGGGTCCGGCCTACAATGAGCAGTTCTTC. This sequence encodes CASSLGQGPAYNEQFF. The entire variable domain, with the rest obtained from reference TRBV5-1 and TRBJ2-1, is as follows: KAGVTQTPRYLIKTRGQQVTLSCSPISGHRSVSWYQQTPGQGLQFLFEYFSETQRNKGNFPGRFSGRQFSNSRSEMNVSTLELGDSALYLCASSLGQGPAYNEQFFGPGTRLTVL.

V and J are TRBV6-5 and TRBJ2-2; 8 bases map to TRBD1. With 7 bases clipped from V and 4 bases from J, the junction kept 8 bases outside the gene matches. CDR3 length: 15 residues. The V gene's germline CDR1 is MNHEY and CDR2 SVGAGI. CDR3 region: CASKTGTGITGELFF. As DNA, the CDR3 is TGTGCCAGCAAGACCGGGACAGGAATCACCGGGGAGCTGTTTTTT.

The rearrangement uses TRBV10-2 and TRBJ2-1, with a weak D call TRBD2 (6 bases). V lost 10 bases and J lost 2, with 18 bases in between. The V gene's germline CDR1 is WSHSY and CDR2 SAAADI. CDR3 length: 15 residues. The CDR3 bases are TGCGCCACTGTGGGTAGGCTAGCGACCTACAATGAGCAGTTCTTC. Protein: CATVGRLATYNEQFF.

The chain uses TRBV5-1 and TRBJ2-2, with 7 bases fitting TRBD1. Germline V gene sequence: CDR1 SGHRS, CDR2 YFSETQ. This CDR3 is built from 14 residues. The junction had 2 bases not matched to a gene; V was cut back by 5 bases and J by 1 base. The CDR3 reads CASSNRGNTGELFF. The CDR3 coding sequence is TGCGCCAGCAGTAACAGGGGGAACACCGGGGAGCTGTTTTTT.

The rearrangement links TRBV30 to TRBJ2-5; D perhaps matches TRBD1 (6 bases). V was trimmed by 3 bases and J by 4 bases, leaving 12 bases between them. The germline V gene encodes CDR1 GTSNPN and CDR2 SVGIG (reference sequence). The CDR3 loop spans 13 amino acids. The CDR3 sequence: CAWSRRGPETQYF. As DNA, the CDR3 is TGTGCCTGGAGCCGCAGGGGACCAGAGACCCAGTACTTC.

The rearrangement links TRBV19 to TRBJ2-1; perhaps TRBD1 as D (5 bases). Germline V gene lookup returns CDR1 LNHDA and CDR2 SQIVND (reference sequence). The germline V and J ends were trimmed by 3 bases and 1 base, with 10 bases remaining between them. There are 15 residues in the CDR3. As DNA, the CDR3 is TGTGCCAGTAGTATTATCCAGGGTTCCTACAATGAGCAGTTCTTC. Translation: CASSIIQGSYNEQFF.

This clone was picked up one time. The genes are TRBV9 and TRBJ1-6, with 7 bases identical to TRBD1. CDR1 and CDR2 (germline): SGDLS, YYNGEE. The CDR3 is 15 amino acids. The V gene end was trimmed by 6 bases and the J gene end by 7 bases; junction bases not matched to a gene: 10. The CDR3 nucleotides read TGTGCCAGCACTTCATCCGGGACAGAAAATTCACCCCTCCACTTT. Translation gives CASTSSGTENSPLHF.

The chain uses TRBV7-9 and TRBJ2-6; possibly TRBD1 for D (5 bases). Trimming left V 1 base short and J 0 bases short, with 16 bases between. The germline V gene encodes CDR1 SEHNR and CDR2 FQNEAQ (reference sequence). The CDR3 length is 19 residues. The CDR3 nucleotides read TGTGCCAGCAGCTTAGTTACCGGAACAGGACCCTCTGGGGCCAACGTCCTGACTTTC. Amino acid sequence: CASSLVTGTGPSGANVLTF.

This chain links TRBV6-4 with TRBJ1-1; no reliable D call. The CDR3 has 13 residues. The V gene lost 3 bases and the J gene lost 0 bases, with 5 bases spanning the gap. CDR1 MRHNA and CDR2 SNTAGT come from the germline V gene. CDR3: CASSENMNTEAFF. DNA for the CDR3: TGTGCCAGCAGTGAAAACATGAACACTGAAGCTTTCTTT.

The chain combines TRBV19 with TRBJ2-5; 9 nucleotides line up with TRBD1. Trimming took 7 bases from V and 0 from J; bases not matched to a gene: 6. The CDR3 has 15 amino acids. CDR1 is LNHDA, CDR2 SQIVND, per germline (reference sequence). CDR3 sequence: CASTLDRGYQETQYF. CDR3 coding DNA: TGTGCCAGTACCCTAGACAGGGGGTACCAAGAGACCCAGTACTTC. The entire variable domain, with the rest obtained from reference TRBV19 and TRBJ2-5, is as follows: DGGITQSPKYLFRKEGQNVTLSCEQNLNHDAMYWYRQDPGQGLRLIYYSQIVNDFQKGDIAEGYSVSREKKESFPLTVTSAQKNPTAFYLCASTLDRGYQETQYFGPGTRLLVL.

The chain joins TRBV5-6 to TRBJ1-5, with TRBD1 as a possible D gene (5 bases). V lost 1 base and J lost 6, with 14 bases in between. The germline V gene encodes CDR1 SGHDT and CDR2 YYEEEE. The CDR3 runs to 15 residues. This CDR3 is CASSLKGDLRQPQHF. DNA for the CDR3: TGTGCCAGCAGCTTGAAAGGGGATCTTCGTCAGCCCCAGCATTTT. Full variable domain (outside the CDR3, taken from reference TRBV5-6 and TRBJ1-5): DAGVTQSPTHLIKTRGQQVTLRCSPKSGHDTVSWYQQALGQGPQFIFQYYEEEERQRGNFPDRFSGHQFPNYSSELNVNALLLGDSALYLCASSLKGDLRQPQHFGDGTRLSIL.

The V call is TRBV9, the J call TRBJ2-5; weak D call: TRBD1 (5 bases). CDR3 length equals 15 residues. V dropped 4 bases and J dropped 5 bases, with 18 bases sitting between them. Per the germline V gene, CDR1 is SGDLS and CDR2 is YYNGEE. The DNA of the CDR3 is TGTGCCAGCAGCACCACAGGAGTACTCACCGAGACCCAGTACTTC. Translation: CASSTTGVLTETQYF. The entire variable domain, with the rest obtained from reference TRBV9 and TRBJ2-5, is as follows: DSGVTQTPKHLITATGQRVTLRCSPRSGDLSVYWYQQSLDQGLQFLIQYYNGEERAKGNILERFSAQQFPDLHSELNLSSLELGDSALYFCASSTTGVLTETQYFGPGTRLLVL.

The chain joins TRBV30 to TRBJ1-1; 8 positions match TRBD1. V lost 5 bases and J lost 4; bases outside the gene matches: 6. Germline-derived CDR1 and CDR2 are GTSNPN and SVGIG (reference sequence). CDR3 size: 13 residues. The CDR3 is CAWARGRITEAFF. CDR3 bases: TGTGCCTGGGCCAGGGGGCGCATCACTGAAGCTTTCTTT.

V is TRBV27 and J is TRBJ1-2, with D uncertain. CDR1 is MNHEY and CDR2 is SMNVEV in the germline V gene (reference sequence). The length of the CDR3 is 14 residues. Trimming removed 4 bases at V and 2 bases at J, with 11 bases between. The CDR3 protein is CASSYEGTNYGYTF. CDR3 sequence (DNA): TGTGCCAGCAGTTACGAGGGAACCAACTATGGCTACACCTTC.

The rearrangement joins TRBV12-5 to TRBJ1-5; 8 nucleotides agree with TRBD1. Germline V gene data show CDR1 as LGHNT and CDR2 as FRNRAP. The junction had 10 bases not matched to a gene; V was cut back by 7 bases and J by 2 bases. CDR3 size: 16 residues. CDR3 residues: CASASDRVYGNQPQHF. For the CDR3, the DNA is TGTGCTAGTGCCTCGGACAGGGTATACGGCAATCAGCCCCAGCATTTT. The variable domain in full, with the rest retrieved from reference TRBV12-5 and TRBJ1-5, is DARVTQTPRHKVTEMGQEVTMRCQPILGHNTVFWYRQTMMQGLELLAYFRNRAPLDDSGMPKDRFSAEMPDATLATLKIQPSEPRDSAVYFCASASDRVYGNQPQHFGDGTRLSIL.

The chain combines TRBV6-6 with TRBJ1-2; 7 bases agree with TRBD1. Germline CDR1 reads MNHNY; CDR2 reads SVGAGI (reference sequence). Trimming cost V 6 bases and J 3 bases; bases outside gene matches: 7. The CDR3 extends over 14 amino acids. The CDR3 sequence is CASRHRGEDYGYTF. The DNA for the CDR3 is TGTGCCAGCAGGCACAGGGGCGAGGACTATGGCTACACCTTC.

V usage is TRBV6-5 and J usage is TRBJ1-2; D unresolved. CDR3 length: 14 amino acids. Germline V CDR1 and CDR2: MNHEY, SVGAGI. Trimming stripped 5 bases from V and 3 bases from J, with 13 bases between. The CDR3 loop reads CASSTTPRYYGYTF. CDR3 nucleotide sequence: TGTGCCAGCAGTACCACTCCTAGGTACTATGGCTACACCTTC.

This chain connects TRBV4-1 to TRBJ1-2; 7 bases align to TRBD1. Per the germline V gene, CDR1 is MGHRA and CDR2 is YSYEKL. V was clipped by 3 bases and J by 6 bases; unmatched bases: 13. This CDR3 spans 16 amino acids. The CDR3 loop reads CASSQTGWNQGDGYTF. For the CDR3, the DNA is TGCGCCAGCAGCCAGACGGGTTGGAACCAGGGGGATGGCTACACCTTC.